This TCR beta chain was captured by sequencing in a study of CD8 T cells in Susac syndrome. Study-wide results and caveats: Acknowledgment was made by the study that its TCR sequencing and HLA analysis involved a relatively small number of individuals.

With random hexamers, reverse transcription was performed on about 0.45 to 1 ug of RNA. TCRdb re-derived calls from the immunoSEQ multiplex PCR reads in MiXCR, one entry per CDR3 protein. This table has approximately 120,000 distinct CDR3 sequences, just under 95% appearing once. Concerning this clonotype itself: The antigen is not known.

The CDR3 is made up of 16 amino acids. J gave up 3 bases and V 2 bases, and 7 bases lay outside the gene matches. Germline lookup yields CDR1 SSHAT and CDR2 FNYEAQ (reference sequence). The chain carries TRBV7-7 and TRBJ2-1; 7 positions agree with TRBD2. The sequence came from a human donor in good health. The sequencing sample was made of CD4+ T cells from PBMCs. The CDR3 DNA follows: TGTGCCAGCAGCTTAAGCCGGGAGGCCCACTACAATGAGCAGTTCTTC. Translation gives CASSLSREAHYNEQFF.